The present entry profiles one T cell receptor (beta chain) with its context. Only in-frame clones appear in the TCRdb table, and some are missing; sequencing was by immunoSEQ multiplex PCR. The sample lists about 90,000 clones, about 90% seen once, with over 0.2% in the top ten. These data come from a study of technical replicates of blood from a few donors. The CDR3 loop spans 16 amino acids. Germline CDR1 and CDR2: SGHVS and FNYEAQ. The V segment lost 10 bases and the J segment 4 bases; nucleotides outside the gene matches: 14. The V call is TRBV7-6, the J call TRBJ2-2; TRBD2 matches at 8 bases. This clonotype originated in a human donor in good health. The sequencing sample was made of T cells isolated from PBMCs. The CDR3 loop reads CAIEPSGSRGTGELFF. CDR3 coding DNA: TGTGCCATCGAACCCAGCGGGAGCCGGGGCACCGGGGAGCTGTTTTTT.